The next 22 T cell receptor beta chains were all read from a single sample in a study of patients and donors after allogeneic stem cell transplantation. Using its own MiXCR run on the RT-PCR reads, TCRdb lists one record per CDR3 protein. The repertoire holds over 130,000 distinct CDR3 sequences, with about 36% as singletons. Sample: blood, either unsorted or a sorted T cell fraction (not recorded which). The origin of the receptors is a human donor who was either an allogeneic HSCT recipient or a stem cell or donor lymphocyte infusion donor (not recorded which). It is not recorded whose cells these are; they may come from a transplant donor.

V and J are TRBV12-3 or TRBV12-4 and TRBJ1-3, with a weak D call TRBD1 (6 bases). The CDR3 has 17 amino acids. V lost 0 bases and J lost 0, with 12 bases in between. The CDR3: CASSLAGQAHSGNTIYF. The CDR3 nucleotides are TGTGCCAGCAGTTTAGCGGGACAAGCTCACTCTGGAAACACCATATATTTT.

This chain connects TRBV10-3 to TRBJ2-3; a possible D gene is TRBD1 (6 bases). CDR1 is ENHRY, CDR2 SYGVKD, per germline. V was trimmed by 6 bases and J by 1 base, leaving 14 bases between them. The CDR3 spans 15 residues. CDR3 loop: CAIRDGQIGTDTQYF. The CDR3 DNA follows: TGTGCCATCAGAGACGGACAGATTGGCACAGATACGCAGTATTTT.

This clonotype turned up a few times. The chain couples TRBV12-3 or TRBV12-4 to TRBJ1-4; 7 bases agree with TRBD1. With V trimmed by 5 bases and J by 6 bases, 6 bases remained unmatched. This CDR3 is 14 amino acids long. CDR3 nucleotides: TGTGCCAGCAGTGCTTGGGACAGTGATGAAAAACTGTTTTTT. It codes for CASSAWDSDEKLFF.

The chain employs TRBV6-6 and TRBJ1-5; D possibly corresponds to TRBD1 (5 bases). Trimming left V 7 bases short and J 0 bases short, with 10 bases between. The CDR3 consists of 14 residues. Germline-derived CDR1 and CDR2 are MNHNY and SVGAGI (reference sequence). The CDR3 protein is CASTPGYSNQPQHF. CDR3 DNA: TGTGCCAGCACTCCAGGGTATAGCAATCAGCCCCAGCATTTT.

This clonotype occurred a few times. The genes are TRBV10-3 and TRBJ1-6; TRBD1 is a possible D gene (6 bases). There are 13 residues in the CDR3. Trimming took 6 bases from V and 10 from J, leaving 13 bases between them. CDR1 is ENHRY, CDR2 SYGVKD, per germline. CDR3 amino acids: CAIRPQGRSPLHF. The CDR3, as DNA: TGTGCCATCAGGCCACAGGGCCGGTCACCCCTCCACTTT.

The chain recombines TRBV9 with TRBJ1-6; TRBD1 agrees at 11 bases. The CDR3 loop spans 15 amino acids. The J segment lost 17 bases and the V segment lost 2 bases, leaving 12 bases of the junction unmatched. Per the germline V gene, CDR1 is SGDLS and CDR2 is YYNGEE. CDR3 protein: CASSVPGTGGPRVHF. DNA of the CDR3: TGTGCCAGCAGCGTGCCCGGGACAGGGGGACCACGGGTCCACTTT.

The DNA of the CDR3 is TGTGCCTGGGGGGTACAGGGTCTCGATCAGCCCCAGCATTTT. It codes for CAWGVQGLDQPQHF. The rearrangement uses TRBV30 and TRBJ1-5; maybe TRBD1 (6 bases). CDR3 length: 14 amino acids. The V gene lost 5 bases and the J gene lost 5 bases, with 16 bases spanning the gap. The germline gives CDR1 GTSNPN, CDR2 SVGIG (reference sequence).

There are many counts of this clonotype. The V gene is TRBV10-3, the J gene TRBJ1-1; unclear D gene. The CDR3 has 14 residues. Trimming shortened V by 7 bases and J by 3 bases, and 15 bases separated the two germline ends. Germline loops: CDR1 ENHRY, CDR2 SYGVKD. The CDR3 sequence is CAIILTGKYTEAFF. CDR3 DNA sequence: TGTGCCATCATTCTGACGGGAAAGTACACTGAAGCTTTCTTT.

The chain employs TRBV20-1 and TRBJ1-5, with 7 nucleotides matching TRBD1. Germline lookup yields CDR1 DFQATT and CDR2 SNEGSKA (reference sequence). V lost 3 bases and J lost 11; bases outside the gene matches: 16. This CDR3 has 15 residues. The CDR3 sequence is CSASGPRQGDMAQHF. In nucleotides, the CDR3 is TGCAGTGCTAGTGGCCCCAGGCAGGGGGATATGGCCCAGCATTTT.

This clonotype was seen a few times. The chain combines TRBV27 with TRBJ1-2, with 7 bases that match TRBD1. This CDR3 has 15 amino acids. CDR1 MNHEY and CDR2 SMNVEV come from the germline V gene (reference sequence). V lost 0 bases to trimming and J lost 6 bases; unmatched junction nucleotides: 7. The CDR3, as DNA: TGTGCCAGCAGTTTATCAGGGGGCCTACGGGATGGCTACACCTTC. Translating gives CASSLSGGLRDGYTF.

The chain uses TRBV5-1 and TRBJ2-1; TRBD1 matches at 7 bases. The junction had 6 bases not matched to a gene; V was cut back by 0 bases and J by 9 bases. This CDR3 has 14 amino acids. Germline V gene lookup returns CDR1 SGHRS and CDR2 YFSETQ. As DNA, the CDR3 is TGCGCCAGCAGCTTGGGACAGGGAAGTAGTGAGCAGTTCTTC. The encoded protein is CASSLGQGSSEQFF.

The chain recombines TRBV24-1 with TRBJ2-3, with D tentatively TRBD2 (6 bases). Germline V gene data show CDR1 as KGHDR and CDR2 as SFDVKD. V lost 3 bases and J 10 bases, leaving 19 bases between the germline ends. The CDR3 loop spans 15 amino acids. DNA for the CDR3: TGTGCCACCAGTGATCAGGGAGGACCCACCCCTCCGCAGTATTTT. Amino acids: CATSDQGGPTPPQYF.

The CDR3 DNA reads TGCGCCAGCAGCCAAGATAGGGGGCCCCAGCATTTT. This sequence encodes CASSQDRGPQHF. The chain uses TRBV4-3 and TRBJ1-5; a possible D gene is TRBD1 (5 bases). Trimming shortened V by 0 bases and J by 9 bases, and 6 bases separated the two germline ends. This CDR3 has 12 amino acids. Looked up from germline, CDR1 is LGHNA and CDR2 is YSLEER.

This clonotype was seen at least ten times. The J gene is TRBJ1-1, the V gene TRBV10-3, with a tentative D call TRBD1 (5 bases). Between the trimmed V and J ends, which lost 7 bases and 2 bases, there was a span of 8 bases. Germline CDR1 and CDR2: ENHRY and SYGVKD. CDR3 length equals 12 residues. The CDR3 bases are TGTGCCATCATGGGGCTTAACACTGAAGCTTTCTTT. Translated: CAIMGLNTEAFF.

The V call is TRBV27, the J call TRBJ2-1, with a tentative D call TRBD1 (7 bases). Germline loops: CDR1 MNHEY, CDR2 SMNVEV (reference sequence). V lost 4 bases and J lost 6, with 16 bases in between. This CDR3 is 15 amino acids long. The CDR3 region has the DNA TGTGCCAGCAGTTGGGGGGACAGTGGGTCCAATGAGCAGTTCTTC. Its translation is CASSWGDSGSNEQFF.

This chain joins TRBV29-1 and TRBJ1-1; 7 bases are a match to TRBD1. This CDR3 region has 14 residues. Germline CDR1 is SQVTM and CDR2 is ANQGSEA. Losses at the gene ends were 6 bases for V and 3 bases for J; bases not matched to a gene: 10. The DNA of the CDR3 is TGCAGCGTATCCGAAGGGGACAGATACACTGAAGCTTTCTTT. Protein sequence: CSVSEGDRYTEAFF. The whole variable domain, filled in from reference TRBV29-1 and TRBJ1-1, reads SAVISQKPSRDICQRGTSLTIQCQVDSQVTMMFWYRQQPGQSLTLIATANQGSEATYESGFVIDKFPISRPNLTFSTLTVSNMSPEDSSIYLCSVSEGDRYTEAFFGQGTRLTVV.

This chain connects TRBV9 to TRBJ1-3; D perhaps matches TRBD1 (5 bases). This CDR3 is 14 amino acids long. Germline assignment: CDR1 SGDLS and CDR2 YYNGEE. Trimming removed 1 base at V and 6 bases at J, with 11 bases between. CDR3 loop: CASSVSGEANTIYF. The DNA of the CDR3 is TGTGCCAGCAGCGTATCGGGGGAGGCAAACACCATATATTTT. The full variable domain, rest sourced from reference TRBV9 and TRBJ1-3, is DSGVTQTPKHLITATGQRVTLRCSPRSGDLSVYWYQQSLDQGLQFLIQYYNGEERAKGNILERFSAQQFPDLHSELNLSSLELGDSALYFCASSVSGEANTIYFGEGSWLTVV.

The rearrangement uses TRBV5-1 and TRBJ1-1; TRBD1 is a possible D gene (6 bases). The CDR3 extends over 15 amino acids. Trimming took 0 bases from V and 0 from J, leaving 9 bases between them. Germline V CDR1 and CDR2: SGHRS, YFSETQ. The CDR3 loop reads CASSLGTVMNTEAFF. The CDR3 nucleotides read TGCGCCAGCAGCTTGGGGACAGTTATGAACACTGAAGCTTTCTTT.

The rearrangement links TRBV6-5 to TRBJ1-3; TRBD1 agrees at 9 bases. This CDR3 comprises 17 residues. CDR1 MNHEY and CDR2 SVGAGI come from the germline V gene. V lost 3 bases and J lost 0; bases outside the gene matches: 6. The CDR3 here is CASSYGQGPGSGNTIYF. The CDR3 coding sequence is TGTGCCAGCAGTTATGGACAGGGGCCCGGCTCTGGAAACACCATATATTTT.

The chain uses TRBV20-1 and TRBJ1-2; D may be TRBD1 (5 bases). Trimming removed 5 bases from V and 6 bases from J, with 16 bases in between. The germline gives CDR1 DFQATT, CDR2 SNEGSKA (reference sequence). The CDR3 has 13 amino acids. The CDR3 is CSAPPPTGDGYTF. Here the CDR3 DNA reads TGCAGTGCTCCCCCCCCAACGGGGGATGGCTACACCTTC.

This chain connects TRBV10-3 to TRBJ1-1; TRBD1 is a possible D gene (6 bases). V was pared by 7 bases and J by 4 bases, with 22 bases between. This CDR3 has 16 amino acids. Germline V lookup: CDR1 ENHRY, CDR2 SYGVKD. CDR3 in amino acids: CAIMAVGGRLSTEAFF. In nucleotides, the CDR3 is TGTGCCATCATGGCAGTCGGGGGCCGGTTGTCCACTGAAGCTTTCTTT.

This clonotype was seen a few times. The rearrangement links TRBV21-1 to TRBJ1-1; TRBD1 is the table's D call and was not checked against the DNA. TRBV21-1 is listed as a pseudogene. The CDR3 runs 15 residues. This chain's CDR3 is CASSAVSGGCTEAFF. The DNA of the CDR3 is TGTGCCAGCAGCGCCGTTTCTGGGGGCTGTACTGAAGCTTTCTTT.